The 14 T cell receptor beta chains listed next were all sequenced from one sample in a study of cytomegalovirus exposure and HLA in healthy donors. PCR involved 60 Vbeta and 13 Jbeta primers. Some clones are missing from TCRdb's copy, which holds only in-frame ones; the method was immunoSEQ multiplex PCR. The sample consists of 150,000 or so clones, less than 85% of them appearing once. The specimen sequenced was PBMCs. The receptors originated from a man younger than 35 in good health and CMV-seropositive.

This clone was seen a handful of times. The chain employs TRBV10-2 and TRBJ2-7; no clear D gene. V lost 2 bases and J lost 6, with 14 bases in between. The germline V gene encodes CDR1 WSHSY and CDR2 SAAADI. The CDR3 contains 14 residues. The CDR3: CASSEKRAGGEQYF. As DNA, the CDR3 is TGCGCCAGCAGTGAGAAAAGAGCAGGTGGCGAGCAGTACTTC.

In this sample, this clone turned up a few times. The chain recombines TRBV19 with TRBJ2-5; TRBD2 might be the D (6 bases). Germline loops: CDR1 LNHDA, CDR2 SQIVND (reference sequence). Trimming cost V 5 bases and J 2 bases, with 15 bases left between them. This CDR3 has 15 residues. CDR3 sequence (DNA): TGTGCCAGTAGTGGGGGGTCGGGGGATCAAGAGACCCAGTACTTC. Its translation is CASSGGSGDQETQYF.

The gene calls are TRBV4-1 and TRBJ2-7; 7 nucleotides agree with TRBD1. This CDR3 comprises 12 residues. Trimming took 4 bases from V and 6 from J; bases not matched to a gene: 3. The V gene's germline CDR1 is MGHRA and CDR2 YSYEKL. This chain's CDR3 is CASSPDRREQYF. DNA of the CDR3: TGCGCCAGCAGCCCGGACAGGCGCGAGCAGTACTTC.

V gene TRBV19 combines with J gene TRBJ1-1; D may be TRBD1 (5 bases). Trimming pared 3 bases from V and 3 bases from J, leaving 11 bases between. Germline CDR1 LNHDA, CDR2 SQIVND (reference sequence). The CDR3 is 14 residues long. The DNA for the CDR3 is TGTGCCAGTAGTATGGGCAGGGCGTACACTGAAGCTTTCTTT. Translated, it gives CASSMGRAYTEAFF.

The rearrangement links TRBV6-6 to TRBJ1-2; 10 nucleotides agree with TRBD1. With 10 bases clipped from V and 6 bases from J, the junction kept 11 bases outside the gene matches. Germline CDR1 MNHNY, CDR2 SVGAGI (reference sequence). The CDR3 sequence is 14 residues long. CDR3 DNA sequence: TGTGCCACTGCCCCGGGACAGGGGTGGAATGGCTACACCTTC. Protein product: CATAPGQGWNGYTF.

The chain combines TRBV11-2 with TRBJ2-7, with 9 bases matching TRBD2. CDR1 SGHAT and CDR2 FQNNGV come from the germline V gene. The CDR3 has 14 amino acids. J was trimmed by 4 bases and V by 5 bases; bases with no gene match: 6. In DNA, the CDR3 is TGTGCCAGCAGCCGGGGGACTAGCTCGTACGAGCAGTACTTC. Its protein is CASSRGTSSYEQYF.

The sample holds one count of this clone. This chain connects TRBV18 to TRBJ1-1, with 11 bases matching TRBD1. The germline gives CDR1 KGHSH, CDR2 LQKENI. Trimming took 0 bases from V and 5 from J; bases not matched to a gene: 5. The CDR3 runs 16 residues. CDR3 sequence: CASSPPGQGVETEAFF. The DNA for the CDR3 is TGTGCCAGCTCACCACCGGGACAGGGGGTTGAGACTGAAGCTTTCTTT. The entire variable domain, with the rest obtained from reference TRBV18 and TRBJ1-1, is as follows: NAGVMQNPRHLVRRRGQEARLRCSPMKGHSHVYWYRQLPEEGLKFMVYLQKENIIDESGMPKERFSAEFPKEGPSILRIQQVVRGDSAAYFCASSPPGQGVETEAFFGQGTRLTVV.

The gene calls are TRBV15 and TRBJ2-7, with D perhaps TRBD2 (6 bases). This CDR3 spans 16 amino acids. Germline CDR1 is LNHNV and CDR2 is YYDKDF (reference sequence). Trimming removed 1 base from V and 0 bases from J, with 13 bases in between. CDR3 protein: CATSRGGSGFSYEQYF. The CDR3 nucleotides are TGTGCCACCAGCAGAGGAGGTAGCGGATTCTCCTACGAGCAGTACTTC.

The chain joins TRBV6-5 to TRBJ2-5, with 9 bases lining up with TRBD2. TRBJ2-7 explains the end of the DNA better; the J call may be wrong. CDR3 size: 13 residues. Germline V gives CDR1 MNHEY, CDR2 SVGAGI. In nucleotides, the CDR3 is TGTGCCAGCAGGCTAGCGGGGACCTACGAGCAGTACTTC. It yields the protein CASRLAGTYEQYF.

V is TRBV18 and J is TRBJ2-1, with D perhaps matching TRBD2 (7 bases). CDR1 KGHSH and CDR2 LQKENI come from the germline V gene. This CDR3 has 14 amino acids. Trimming cost V 2 bases and J 16 bases, with 21 bases left between them. The CDR3 reads CASSPTTRGAVFFF. The CDR3 DNA reads TGTGCCAGCTCACCAACCACACGGGGGGCTGTTTTTTTCTTC.

V gene TRBV9 combines with J gene TRBJ1-2, with TRBD1 identical over 9 bases. This CDR3 is 13 amino acids long. Germline-derived CDR1 and CDR2 are SGDLS and YYNGEE. V dropped 0 bases and J dropped 6; count of bases not matched to a gene: 0. CDR3 sequence reads: CASSVGQGDGYTF. CDR3 bases: TGTGCCAGCAGCGTAGGACAGGGGGATGGCTACACCTTC.

J is TRBJ2-7 and V is TRBV28; unclear D gene. The V end lost 2 bases, the J end lost 2 bases, and 7 bases lay between the germline ends. This CDR3 has 13 residues. Per the germline V gene, CDR1 is MDHEN and CDR2 is SYDVKM. This CDR3 reads CASSLNIPYEQYF. The CDR3 DNA sequence: TGTGCCAGCAGTTTAAACATTCCCTACGAGCAGTACTTC.

This clone was seen only a few times. The chain couples TRBV29-1 to TRBJ1-5; D unresolved. Trimming stripped 3 bases from V and 0 bases from J, with 6 bases between. The CDR3 is 13 amino acids. CDR1 and CDR2 (germline): SQVTM, ANQGSEA. The CDR3 DNA is TGCAGCGTTGAGGAGAATAGCAATCAGCCCCAGCATTTT. It encodes CSVEENSNQPQHF.

This clone has only one observation. The V call is TRBV28, the J call TRBJ2-7; 9 bases map to TRBD1. Trimming cost V 5 bases and J 0 bases; bases outside gene matches: 5. The CDR3 contains 15 residues. Germline CDR1 is MDHEN and CDR2 is SYDVKM. The CDR3 here is CASSPWTGDSYEQYF. For the CDR3, the DNA is TGTGCCAGCAGTCCTTGGACAGGGGACTCCTACGAGCAGTACTTC.